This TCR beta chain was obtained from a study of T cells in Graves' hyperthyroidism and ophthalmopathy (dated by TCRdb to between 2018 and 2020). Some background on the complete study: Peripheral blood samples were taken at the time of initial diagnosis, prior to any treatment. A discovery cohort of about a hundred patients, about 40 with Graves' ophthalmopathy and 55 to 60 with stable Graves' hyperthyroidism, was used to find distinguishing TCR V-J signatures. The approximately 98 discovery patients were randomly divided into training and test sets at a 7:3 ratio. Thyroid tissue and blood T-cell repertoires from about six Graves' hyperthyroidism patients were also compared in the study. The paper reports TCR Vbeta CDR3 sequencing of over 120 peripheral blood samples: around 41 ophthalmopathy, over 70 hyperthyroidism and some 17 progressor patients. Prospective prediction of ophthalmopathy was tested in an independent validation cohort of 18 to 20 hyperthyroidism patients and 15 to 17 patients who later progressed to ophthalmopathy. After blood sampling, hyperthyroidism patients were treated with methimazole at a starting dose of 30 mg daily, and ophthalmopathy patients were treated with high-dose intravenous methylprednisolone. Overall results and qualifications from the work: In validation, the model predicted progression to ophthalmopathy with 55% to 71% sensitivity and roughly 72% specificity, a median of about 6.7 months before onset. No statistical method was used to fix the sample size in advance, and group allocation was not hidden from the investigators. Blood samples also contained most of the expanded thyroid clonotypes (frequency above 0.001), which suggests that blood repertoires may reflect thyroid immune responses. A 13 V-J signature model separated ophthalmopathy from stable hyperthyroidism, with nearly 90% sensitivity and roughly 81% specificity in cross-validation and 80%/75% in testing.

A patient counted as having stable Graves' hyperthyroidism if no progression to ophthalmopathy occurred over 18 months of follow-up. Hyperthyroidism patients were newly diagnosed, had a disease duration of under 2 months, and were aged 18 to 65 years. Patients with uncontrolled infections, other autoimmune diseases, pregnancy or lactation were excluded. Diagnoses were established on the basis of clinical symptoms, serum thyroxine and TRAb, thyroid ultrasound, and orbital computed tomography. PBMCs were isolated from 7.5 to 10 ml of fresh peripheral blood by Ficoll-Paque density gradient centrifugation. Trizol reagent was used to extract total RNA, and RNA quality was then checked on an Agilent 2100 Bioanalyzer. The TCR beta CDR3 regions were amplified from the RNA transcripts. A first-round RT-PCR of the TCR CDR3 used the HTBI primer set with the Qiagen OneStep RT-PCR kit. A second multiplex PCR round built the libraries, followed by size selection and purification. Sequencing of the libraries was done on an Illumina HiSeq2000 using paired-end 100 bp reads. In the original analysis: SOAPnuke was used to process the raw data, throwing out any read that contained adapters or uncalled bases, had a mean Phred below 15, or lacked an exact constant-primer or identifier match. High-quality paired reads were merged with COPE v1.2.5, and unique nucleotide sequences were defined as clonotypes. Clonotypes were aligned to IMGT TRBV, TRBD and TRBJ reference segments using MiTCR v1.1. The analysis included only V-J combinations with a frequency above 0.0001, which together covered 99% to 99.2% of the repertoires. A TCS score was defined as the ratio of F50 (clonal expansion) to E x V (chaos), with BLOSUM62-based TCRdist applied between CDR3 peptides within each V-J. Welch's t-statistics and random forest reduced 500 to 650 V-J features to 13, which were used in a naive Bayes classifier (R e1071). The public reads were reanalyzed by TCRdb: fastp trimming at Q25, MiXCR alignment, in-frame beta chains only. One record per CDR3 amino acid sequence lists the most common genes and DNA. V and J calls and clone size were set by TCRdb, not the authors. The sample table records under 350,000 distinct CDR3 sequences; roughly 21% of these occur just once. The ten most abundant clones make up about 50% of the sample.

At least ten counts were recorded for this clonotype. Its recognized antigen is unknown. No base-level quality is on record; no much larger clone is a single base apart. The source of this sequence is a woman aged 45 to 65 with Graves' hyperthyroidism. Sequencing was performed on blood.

The sequence in DNA is TGCAGTGCTAGAGAGGATAATGAGCAGTTCTTC. It specifies CSAREDNEQFF. The V gene is TRBV20-1 and the J gene is TRBJ2-1, with an unclear D gene assignment. Including cysteine and phenylalanine, the CDR3 has 11 amino acids. CDR3 DNA is the only sequence kept; it has 33 bases, read in frame from the first base. CDR1 and CDR2 are drawn from the germline V gene (reference sequence): DFQATT, SNEGSKA. V and J are truncated by 0 bases and 7 bases respectively, leaving an intervening sequence of 4 bases.